Each of the 5 T cell receptor beta chains below was sequenced from the same sample in a study. TCRdb redid the calling of the 5' RACE reads with MiXCR, one entry per CDR3 protein. The data show roughly 8,200 distinct CDR3 sequences, roughly two thirds seen once. Sequenced: tumor-infiltrating naive CD4+ T cells sorted from the breast tumor. As to subset: naive CD4+ T cells, CD4+CD45RA+CD25-. The receptors here all came from a female donor with breast cancer.

V is TRBV7-8 and J is TRBJ2-3; 8 positions agree with TRBD2. V was pared by 1 base and J by 11 bases, with 5 bases of the junction left unmatched. The length of the CDR3 is 13 residues. The germline V gene encodes CDR1 SGHVS and CDR2 FQNEAQ. CDR3 residues: CASSLVVAGKQYF. In DNA form, the CDR3 reads TGTGCCAGCAGCTTAGTGGTAGCGGGAAAGCAGTATTTT.

The CDR3 is CASSLVAGSTDTQYF. The CDR3 DNA sequence: TGTGCCAGCAGCTTAGTTGCTGGGAGCACAGATACGCAGTATTTT. V usage is TRBV11-2 and J usage is TRBJ2-3; no reliable D call. This CDR3 spans 15 amino acids. Germline CDR1 reads SGHAT; CDR2 reads FQNNGV. V lost 1 base to trimming and J lost 0 bases, with 8 bases between them.

CDR3 sequence (DNA): TGTGCCAGCAGCCCCGACGGTGGGCTAGCGGACTACAATGAGCAGTTCTTC. This translates into CASSPDGGLADYNEQFF. V gene TRBV9 combines with J gene TRBJ2-1; TRBD2 matches 7 bases. Germline V gene data show CDR1 as SGDLS and CDR2 as YYNGEE. V lost 4 bases and J lost 3; bases outside the gene matches: 13. The CDR3 is 17 amino acids.

This clonotype was found once. Written as DNA, the CDR3 is TGCGCCAGCAGCATACCGGACGGAGAGCAGTACTTC. Encoded protein: CASSIPDGEQYF. The chain carries TRBV5-1 and TRBJ2-7; D not resolved. The germline V gene has CDR1 SGHRS and CDR2 YFSETQ. V lost 4 bases, J lost 7 bases, and 12 bases lay in between. The CDR3 is 12 amino acids.

The chain joins TRBV2 to TRBJ1-6; D is unresolved. The CDR3 runs 14 residues. Trimming stripped 4 bases from V and 10 bases from J, with 14 bases between. Per the germline V gene, CDR1 is SNHLY and CDR2 is FYNNEI. The CDR3 loop reads CASSVDFLGSPLHF. CDR3 DNA sequence: TGTGCCAGCAGTGTTGACTTTCTAGGGTCACCCCTCCACTTT. Together with reference TRBV2 and TRBJ1-6, the CDR3 gives the full variable domain: EPEVTQTPSHQVTQMGQEVILRCVPISNHLYFYWYRQILGQKVEFLVSFYNNEISEKSEIFDDQFSVERPDGSNFTLKIRSTKLEDSAMYFCASSVDFLGSPLHFGNGTRLTVT.